This is a list of T cell receptor beta chains from one sample in a study of vaccination and CD4 T cells after COVID-19. TCRdb reprocessed the PCR reads via MiXCR and lists one record per CDR3 protein. The sample has roughly 7,000 distinct CDR3 sequences; about 66% are singletons. Their antigens are not known. Input material: CD4+ T cells from blood, cultured in vitro. Every receptor here comes from a human donor who had recovered from COVID-19. Both conserved end residues are part of each CDR3. The D gene is left open where the match is weak. The size of a clone is reported for some rows only, either as once, few or many, or as a class for expanded clones.

j_call v_call d_call clone_size cdr3_aa cdr3_nt
TRBJ1-5 TRBV19 TRBD1 NA CASGYRGDQPQHF TGTGCCAGTGGATACAGGGGGGATCAGCCCCAGCATTTT
TRBJ2-5 TRBV20-1 TRBD2 NA CSATLAGGWETQYF TGCAGTGCTACACTAGCGGGGGGGTGGGAGACCCAGTACTTC
TRBJ2-1 TRBV11-3 TRBD2 few CASSYVREGEQFF TGTGCCAGCAGCTACGTCAGGGAGGGTGAGCAGTTCTTC
TRBJ1-6 TRBV27 NA NA CASSLWAQRYNGNSPLHF TGTGCCAGCAGTTTATGGGCACAGAGGTATAATGGGAATTCACCCCTCCACTTT
TRBJ1-1 TRBV6-5 NA NA CASSYSGGFGAFF TGTGCCAGCAGTTACTCCGGGGGCTTTGGGGCTTTCTTT
TRBJ2-5 TRBV2 NA NA CASRFSPTGTQYF TGTGCCAGCAGGTTCTCCCCGACGGGGACCCAGTACTTC
TRBJ1-2 TRBV20-1 TRBD1 NA CSAPTWRTGGGLGGYTF TGCAGTGCCCCCACTTGGAGGACAGGGGGCGGGTTGGGGGGCTACACCTTC
TRBJ2-5 TRBV20-1 TRBD1 NA CSAEDRQETQYF TGCAGTGCCGAGGACAGGCAAGAGACCCAGTACTTC
TRBJ2-7 TRBV6-1 TRBD2 NA CASIAYSGGPAYEQYF TGTGCCAGCATCGCCTACAGCGGGGGGCCCGCCTACGAGCAGTACTTC
TRBJ2-1 TRBV20-1 TRBD2 once CSSPNSGSGGDEQFF TGCAGTTCTCCCAACTCGGGTAGCGGGGGGGATGAGCAGTTCTTC
TRBJ1-2 TRBV6-1 NA NA CASRTAGVRGGYTF TGTGCCAGCAGGACCGCAGGTGTTCGGGGTGGCTACACCTTC
TRBJ1-1 TRBV5-1 NA NA CASSLGVTMNLNTEAFF TGCGCCAGCAGCTTGGGTGTAACTATGAACCTAAACACTGAAGCTTTCTTT
TRBJ2-5 TRBV27 NA few CASSLPSSGTQYF TGTGCCAGCAGTTTACCCAGTTCTGGTACCCAGTACTTC
TRBJ1-2 TRBV10-1 NA NA CASSHSRRGGNYGYTF TGCGCCAGCAGTCATAGTCGGAGAGGAGGTAACTATGGCTACACCTTC
TRBJ2-6 TRBV6-5 NA few CASSYNRAGANVLTF TGTGCCAGCAGTTACAACAGAGCTGGGGCCAACGTCCTGACTTTC
TRBJ2-5 TRBV24-1 NA few CATSDPISGTGILETQYF TGTGCCACCAGTGACCCTATTAGCGGGACAGGGATTCTGGAGACCCAGTACTTC
TRBJ2-7 TRBV10-3 TRBD1 NA CAISGGAGTESSYEQYF TGTGCCATCAGTGGAGGCGCCGGGACAGAGAGCTCCTACGAGCAGTACTTC
TRBJ2-7 TRBV15 TRBD2 NA CATSREPAGAFRNEQYF TGTGCCACCAGCAGAGAGCCAGCGGGGGCCTTTAGGAACGAGCAGTACTTC
TRBJ2-1 TRBV2 NA once CASSEASEQFF TGTGCCAGCAGTGAGGCTTCTGAGCAGTTCTTC
TRBJ2-1 TRBV4-3 TRBD2 NA CASSQEAREFEQFF TGCGCCAGCAGCCAAGAAGCGCGGGAGTTTGAGCAGTTCTTC
TRBJ1-3 TRBV20-1 NA NA CSARVQYSGNTIYF TGCAGTGCTAGAGTCCAGTACTCTGGAAACACCATATATTTT
TRBJ1-2 TRBV20-1 NA few CSARDPGGMDGYTF TGCAGTGCTAGGGATCCGGGGGGGATGGATGGCTACACCTTC
TRBJ1-1 TRBV6-2/TRBV6-3 NA medium-sized CASSYLSSVTEAFF TGTGCCAGCAGTTACTTGTCTTCGGTCACTGAAGCTTTCTTT
TRBJ2-7 TRBV7-9 TRBD2 few CASSFLAGVVEQYF TGTGCCAGCAGCTTTCTAGCGGGAGTTGTCGAGCAGTACTTC
TRBJ2-3 TRBV10-1 NA medium-sized CASSGNTDTQYF TGCGCCAGCAGTGGGAACACAGATACGCAGTATTTT
TRBJ2-5 TRBV21-1 NA NA CASSNESGTQETQYF TGTGCCAGCAGCAATGAAAGCGGGACCCAAGAGACCCAGTACTTC
TRBJ1-3 TRBV20-1 NA NA CSARDSRSSGNTIYF TGCAGTGCTAGGGATTCCAGGAGCTCTGGAAACACCATATATTTT
TRBJ2-3 TRBV20-1 NA NA CSVRTANTDTQYF TGCAGTGTACGGACAGCGAACACAGATACGCAGTATTTT
TRBJ1-5 TRBV27 NA NA CASSLRNIQRSNQPQHF TGTGCCAGCAGTCTCCGAAATATACAGCGTAGCAATCAGCCCCAGCATTTT
TRBJ1-2 TRBV15 NA NA CATSRPPNYGYTF TGTGCCACCAGCAGACCACCGAACTATGGCTACACCTTC
TRBJ2-1 TRBV5-1 NA large CASSLERAGNNEQFF TGCGCCAGCAGCTTGGAGCGGGCAGGGAACAATGAGCAGTTCTTC
TRBJ1-1 TRBV6-5 TRBD1 once CASSYYRDRAAFF TGTGCCAGCAGTTACTACCGGGACAGGGCAGCTTTCTTT
TRBJ2-7 TRBV6-5 TRBD2 NA CASSYSSREALRVGEQYF TGTGCCAGCAGTTACTCGTCGCGGGAGGCTCTCCGGGTAGGCGAGCAGTACTTC
TRBJ2-3 TRBV5-4 TRBD1 NA CASNKDRVGTDTQYF TGTGCCAGCAACAAGGACAGGGTGGGCACAGATACGCAGTATTTT
TRBJ1-6 TRBV12-3/TRBV12-4 NA NA CASSVRVTNSPLHF TGTGCCAGCAGTGTCCGGGTCACAAATTCACCCCTCCACTTT
TRBJ1-5 TRBV7-2 NA NA CASSLVQGSGQPQHF TGTGCCAGCAGCTTAGTCCAGGGTTCAGGGCAGCCCCAGCATTTT
TRBJ1-2 TRBV10-3 TRBD1 NA CAISELQGGVGGYTF TGTGCCATCAGTGAGTTACAGGGGGGAGTCGGTGGCTACACCTTC
TRBJ1-1 TRBV24-1 NA NA CATSDPRVPAEAFF TGTGCCACCAGTGATCCCAGGGTTCCGGCTGAAGCTTTCTTT
TRBJ1-1 TRBV30 NA once CAWSTVYTEAFF TGTGCCTGGTCGACAGTTTACACTGAAGCTTTCTTT
TRBJ1-2 TRBV20-1 NA NA CSATLPGNYGYTF TGCAGTGCTACTCTTCCAGGGAACTATGGCTACACCTTC
TRBJ1-5 TRBV6-1 TRBD1 NA CASRQRGQGANQPQHF TGTGCCAGCAGGCAGAGGGGACAGGGTGCGAATCAGCCCCAGCATTTT
TRBJ1-5 TRBV6-1 NA NA CASSKNRDQPQHF TGTGCCAGCAGCAAGAACAGGGATCAGCCCCAGCATTTT
TRBJ2-2 TRBV24-1 NA NA CATSDNHPNTGELFF TGTGCCACCAGTGATAACCACCCGAACACCGGGGAGCTGTTTTTT
TRBJ2-7 TRBV15 NA NA CATSRFRAGTYEQYF TGTGCCACCAGCAGATTCCGGGCGGGAACCTACGAGCAGTACTTC
TRBJ2-1 TRBV7-8 NA NA CASSPGPLPYNEQFF TGTGCCAGCAGCCCCGGCCCCTTACCCTACAATGAGCAGTTCTTC
TRBJ2-1 TRBV6-2/TRBV6-3 NA NA CASSYTLYNEQFF TGTGCCAGCAGTTACACCCTCTACAATGAGCAGTTCTTC
TRBJ1-2 TRBV10-3 NA few CAIGGQLNYGYTF TGTGCCATCGGTGGTCAACTTAACTATGGCTACACCTTC
TRBJ2-7 TRBV7-3 TRBD2 once CASSPGPRGVPGGPGMSSYEQYF TGTGCCAGCAGCCCCGGACCCCGTGGCGTACCGGGAGGGCCTGGGATGTCCTCCTACGAGCAGTACTTC
TRBJ1-2 TRBV20-1 NA NA CSASQGPYGYTF TGCAGTGCTAGCCAAGGCCCCTATGGCTACACCTTC
TRBJ1-4 TRBV20-1 NA NA CSARVGTKEKLFF TGCAGTGCTAGAGTAGGGACTAAAGAAAAACTGTTTTTT